This is a list of T cell receptor beta chains from one sample in a study of Ad26.COV2.S vaccination and SARS-CoV-2 variants. Repertoires were generated with immunoSEQ multiplex PCR, while TCRdb's copy carries only in-frame clones and drops some. Of about 420,000 clones in the sample, 88% were seen once. Sequencing was performed on peripheral blood, taken in a trial of Ad26.COV2.S vaccine versus placebo. The receptors originated from a person aged 18-65 years who received the Ad26.COV2.S COVID-19 vaccine or a placebo. Each CDR3 is given with its conserved first and last residue. The order of the fields is clone size, V gene, J gene, D gene, CDR3 protein, CDR3 DNA. D genes are given only for firm matches. Some rows have no size entry. The others give once, few or many, or a class for an expanded clone.

>NA|TRBV14|TRBJ2-1|TRBD2
CASSHVSGGGYNEQFF
TGTGCCAGCAGCCACGTAAGCGGGGGGGGCTACAATGAGCAGTTCTTC
>NA|TRBV29-1|TRBJ1-2|TRBD1
CSVEEAGGGYGYTF
TGCAGCGTTGAAGAGGCAGGGGGAGGCTATGGCTACACCTTC
>once|TRBV28|TRBJ1-2|NA
CASSLMLDDPKGRYGYTF
TGTGCCAGCAGTCTAATGCTAGATGACCCTAAGGGCCGCTATGGCTACACCTTC
>NA|TRBV7-9|TRBJ2-4|NA
CASSLAGDNRNIQYF
TGTGCCAGCAGCTTAGCGGGGGACAACAGAAACATTCAGTACTTC
>NA|TRBV5-4|TRBJ1-2|NA
CASSVVEVNYGYTF
TGTGCCAGCAGCGTGGTTGAAGTGAACTATGGCTACACCTTC
>NA|TRBV6-2/TRBV6-3|TRBJ2-3|TRBD1
CASSWRTGDRSDTQYF
TGTGCCAGCAGTTGGAGGACAGGGGATCGTTCAGATACGCAGTATTTT
>NA|TRBV28|TRBJ1-2|NA
CASSLLSWGREGYTF
TGTGCCAGCAGTTTACTCTCATGGGGGAGGGAGGGCTACACCTTC
>NA|TRBV29-1|TRBJ1-1|TRBD1
CSAKGQSTEAFF
TGCAGCGCAAAGGGACAGTCCACTGAAGCTTTCTTT
>once|TRBV4-1|TRBJ2-5|NA
CASSQVLGGWETQYF
TGCGCCAGCAGCCAAGTCCTTGGAGGTTGGGAGACCCAGTACTTC
>NA|TRBV9|TRBJ1-1|TRBD1
CASSGGQGAMNTEAFF
TGTGCCAGCAGCGGAGGACAGGGTGCCATGAACACTGAAGCTTTCTTT
>once|TRBV19|TRBJ2-1|NA
CASSILAGGPANEQFF
TGTGCCAGTAGTATACTTGCTGGAGGCCCAGCGAATGAGCAGTTCTTC
>NA|TRBV15|TRBJ1-5|NA
CATSQGVGSNQPQHF
TGTGCCACCAGCCAAGGGGTGGGTAGCAATCAGCCCCAGCATTTT
>NA|TRBV18|TRBJ2-1|TRBD1
CASSPPWTGSYNEQFF
TGTGCCAGCTCACCACCGTGGACAGGCTCCTACAATGAGCAGTTCTTC
>NA|TRBV18|TRBJ1-1|TRBD1
CASSPGTGVPEAFF
TGTGCCAGCTCACCAGGGACAGGGGTCCCTGAAGCTTTCTTT
>NA|TRBV30|TRBJ1-4|TRBD1
CAWSDRGATNEKLFF
TGTGCCTGGAGTGACAGGGGGGCAACTAATGAAAAACTGTTTTTT
>many|TRBV6-5|TRBJ2-5|TRBD2
CASIIFAGGETQYF
TGTGCCAGCATTATATTCGCGGGGGGTGAGACCCAGTACTTC
>NA|TRBV7-6|TRBJ2-6|NA
CASSSRGASGANVLTF
TGTGCCAGCAGCTCAAGGGGAGCTTCTGGGGCCAACGTCCTGACTTTC
>NA|TRBV5-8|TRBJ1-5|NA
CASSFDSNQPQHF
TGTGCCAGCAGCTTCGACAGCAATCAGCCCCAGCATTTT
>NA|TRBV6-1|TRBJ2-5|NA
CASSENIGPGETQYF
TGTGCCAGCAGTGAAAATATCGGTCCGGGAGAGACCCAGTACTTC
>NA|TRBV10-3|TRBJ2-3|TRBD2
CAINTAGAPDTQYF
TGTGCCATCAATACAGCGGGGGCACCAGATACGCAGTATTTT
>once|TRBV29-1|TRBJ1-3|NA
CSVEDPSRVAGNTIYF
TGCAGCGTTGAAGATCCTTCCAGGGTAGCTGGAAACACCATATATTTT
>NA|TRBV6-5|TRBJ2-7|TRBD1
CASRGTGASGEQYF
TGTGCCAGCAGGGGGACAGGGGCGTCTGGGGAGCAGTACTTC
>NA|TRBV5-1|TRBJ2-7|TRBD1
CASSMLTGGGNYEQYF
TGCGCCAGCAGCATGCTCACAGGGGGCGGAAACTACGAGCAGTACTTC
>NA|TRBV4-2|TRBJ2-2|NA
CASSQDWPPGLNTGELFF
TGTGCCAGCAGCCAAGACTGGCCGCCGGGACTTAACACCGGGGAGCTGTTTTTT
>NA|TRBV7-9|TRBJ2-4|TRBD2
CASSSNPVVTSDQNIQYF
TGTGCCAGCAGCTCAAACCCCGTCGTAACTAGCGACCAAAACATTCAGTACTTC
>NA|TRBV6-2/TRBV6-3|TRBJ1-6|TRBD1
CASSTRQGNNSPLHF
TGTGCCAGCAGTACTCGACAGGGAAATAATTCACCCCTCCACTTT
>NA|TRBV18|TRBJ2-6|TRBD2
CASSPPREGRDSGANVLTF
TGTGCCAGCTCACCACCGAGGGAGGGACGAGATTCTGGGGCCAACGTCCTGACTTTC
>NA|TRBV7-8|TRBJ1-2|NA
CASSPGPREGRGNYGYTF
TGTGCCAGCAGTCCCGGGCCTCGGGAGGGTAGGGGCAACTATGGCTACACCTTC
>NA|TRBV28|TRBJ1-5|NA
CASTPQGYQPQHF
TGTGCCAGCACCCCCCAGGGGTATCAGCCCCAGCATTTT
>NA|TRBV6-5|TRBJ2-7|NA
CASSTSPISYEQYF
TGTGCCAGCAGTACTTCTCCTATCTCCTACGAGCAGTACTTC
>NA|TRBV7-3|TRBJ2-2|NA
CASSLTPGANTGELFF
TGTGCCAGCAGCTTAACGCCAGGGGCGAACACCGGGGAGCTGTTTTTT
>NA|TRBV5-4|TRBJ1-5|NA
CASSLGGNSNQPQHF
TGTGCCAGCAGCTTGGGGGGGAACAGCAATCAGCCCCAGCATTTT
>NA|TRBV7-9|TRBJ2-3|TRBD1
CASRTRGQGDMGDTQYF
TGTGCCAGCAGAACAAGAGGACAGGGAGATATGGGAGATACGCAGTATTTT
>NA|TRBV2|TRBJ2-6|NA
CASMGGRGANVLTF
TGTGCCAGCATGGGGGGCCGTGGGGCCAACGTCCTGACTTTC
>NA|TRBV5-8|TRBJ2-5|NA
CASSFPGFQETQYF
TGTGCCAGCAGCTTCCCAGGGTTTCAAGAGACCCAGTACTTC
>NA|TRBV5-1|TRBJ2-3|TRBD1
CASSLRDRERDTQYF
TGCGCCAGCAGCCTCCGGGACAGGGAACGGGATACGCAGTATTTT
>NA|TRBV9|TRBJ2-3|NA
CASRAGASGDTQYF
TGTGCCAGCAGAGCCGGCGCATCGGGAGATACGCAGTATTTT
>NA|TRBV6-5|TRBJ2-5|TRBD2
CASIPAGGYQETQYF
TGTGCCAGCATACCAGCGGGGGGGTACCAAGAGACCCAGTACTTC
>NA|TRBV3-1/TRBV3-2|TRBJ2-2|NA
CASSQSPGANTGELFF
TGTGCCAGCAGCCAGTCGCCAGGGGCGAACACCGGGGAGCTGTTTTTT
>NA|TRBV28|TRBJ2-2|TRBD2
CASSLPSGIPGELFF
TGTGCCAGCAGTTTGCCTAGCGGGATCCCCGGGGAGCTGTTTTTT